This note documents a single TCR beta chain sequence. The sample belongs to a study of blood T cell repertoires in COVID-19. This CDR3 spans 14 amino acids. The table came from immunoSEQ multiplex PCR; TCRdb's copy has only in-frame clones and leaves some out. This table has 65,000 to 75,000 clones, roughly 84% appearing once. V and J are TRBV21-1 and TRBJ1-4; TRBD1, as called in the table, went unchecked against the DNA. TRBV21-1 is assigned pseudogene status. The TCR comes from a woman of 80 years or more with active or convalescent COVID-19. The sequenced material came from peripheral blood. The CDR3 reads CASPKVAGVEKLFF. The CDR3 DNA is TGTGCCAGCCCCAAGGTGGCAGGGGTAGAAAAACTGTTTTTT.